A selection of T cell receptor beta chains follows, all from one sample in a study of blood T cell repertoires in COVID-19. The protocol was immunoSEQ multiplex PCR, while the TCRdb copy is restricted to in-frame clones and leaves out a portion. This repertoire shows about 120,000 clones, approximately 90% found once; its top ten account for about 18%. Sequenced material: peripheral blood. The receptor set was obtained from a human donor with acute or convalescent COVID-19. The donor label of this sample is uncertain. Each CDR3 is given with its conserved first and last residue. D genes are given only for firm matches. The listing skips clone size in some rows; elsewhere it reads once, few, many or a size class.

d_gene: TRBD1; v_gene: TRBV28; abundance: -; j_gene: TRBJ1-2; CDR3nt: TGTGCCAGCAGTTTCACCGGGACAGGGAACTATGGCTACACCTTC; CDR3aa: CASSFTGTGNYGYTF
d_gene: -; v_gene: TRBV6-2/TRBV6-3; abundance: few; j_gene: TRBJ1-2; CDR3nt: TGTGCCAGCAGTTATCCAGGGGTCGGGAACTATGGCTACACCTTC; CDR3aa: CASSYPGVGNYGYTF
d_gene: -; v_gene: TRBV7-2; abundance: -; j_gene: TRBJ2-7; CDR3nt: TGTGCCAGCAGCTTACCGGGGATGGACGAGCAGTACTTC; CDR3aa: CASSLPGMDEQYF
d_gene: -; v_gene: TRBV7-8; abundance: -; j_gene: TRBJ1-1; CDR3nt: TGTGCCAGCAGCTTATTTCTCGGGATATCGGCCAACAAGGGATGGTGGACTGAAGCTTTCTTT; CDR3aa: CASSLFLGISANKGWWTEAFF
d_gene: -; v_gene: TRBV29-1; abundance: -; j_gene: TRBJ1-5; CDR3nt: TGCAGCGTTGAAGAGGCGGGCAATCAGCCCCAGCATTTT; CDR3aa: CSVEEAGNQPQHF
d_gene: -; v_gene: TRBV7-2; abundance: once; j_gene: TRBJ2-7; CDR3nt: TGTGCCAGCAGCCTCCAACAGGGCGACGAGCAGTACTTC; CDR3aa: CASSLQQGDEQYF
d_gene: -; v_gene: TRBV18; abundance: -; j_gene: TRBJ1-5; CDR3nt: TGTGCCAGCTCACCAGGGCAGGCCAACAATCAGCCCCAGCATTTT; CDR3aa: CASSPGQANNQPQHF
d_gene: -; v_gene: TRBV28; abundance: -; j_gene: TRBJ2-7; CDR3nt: TGTGCCAGTCCTCCCTCAAGGGCAGGGGCCGTGGAAGAGCAGTACTTC; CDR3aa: CASPPSRAGAVEEQYF
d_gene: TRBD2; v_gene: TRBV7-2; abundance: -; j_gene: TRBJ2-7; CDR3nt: TGTGCCAGCGCACTAGCGGGAGGGGATCCCTACGAGCAGTACTTC; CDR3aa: CASALAGGDPYEQYF
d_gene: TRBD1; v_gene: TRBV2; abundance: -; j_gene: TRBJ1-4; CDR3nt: TGTGCCAGCAGTAAACAGGGGAAGGGGAGAAATGAAAAACTGTTTTTT; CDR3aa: CASSKQGKGRNEKLFF
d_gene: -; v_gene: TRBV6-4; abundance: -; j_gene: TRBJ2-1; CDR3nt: TGTGCCACCCCGTGGTCAATGACAAATTACTACAATGAGCAGTTCTTC; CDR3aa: CATPWSMTNYYNEQFF
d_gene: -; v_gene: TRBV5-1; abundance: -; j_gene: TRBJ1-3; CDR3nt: TGCGCCAGCAGCTTGGAGGGGCCTGGGCGGGATTACTCTGGAAACACCATATATTTT; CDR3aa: CASSLEGPGRDYSGNTIYF
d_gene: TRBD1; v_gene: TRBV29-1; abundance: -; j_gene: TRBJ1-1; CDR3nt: TGCAGCGCTGTCCCGGACAGGGGAGGCACTGAAGCTTTCTTT; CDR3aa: CSAVPDRGGTEAFF
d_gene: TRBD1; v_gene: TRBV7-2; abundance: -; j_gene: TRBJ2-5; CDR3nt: TGTGCCAGCAGCTGGGGACAGAGGTACCAAGAGACCCAGTACTTC; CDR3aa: CASSWGQRYQETQYF
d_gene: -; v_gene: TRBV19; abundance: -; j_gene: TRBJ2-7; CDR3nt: TGTGCCAGTAGTATTCGGGAGTTCTACGAGCAGTACTTC; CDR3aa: CASSIREFYEQYF
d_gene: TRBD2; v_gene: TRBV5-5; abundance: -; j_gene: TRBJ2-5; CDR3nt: TGTGCCAGCAGACTAGCGGGGGAAGAGACCCAGTACTTC; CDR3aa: CASRLAGEETQYF
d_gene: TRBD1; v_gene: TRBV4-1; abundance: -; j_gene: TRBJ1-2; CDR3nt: TGCGCCAGCAGCCAAGACAGGGGGCTTGGTGGCTACACCTTC; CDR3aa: CASSQDRGLGGYTF
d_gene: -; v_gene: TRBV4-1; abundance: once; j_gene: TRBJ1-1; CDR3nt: TGCGCCAGCAGCCAAGGGACAAGTGCATTTGCAACGAACACTGAAGCTTTCTTT; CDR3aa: CASSQGTSAFATNTEAFF
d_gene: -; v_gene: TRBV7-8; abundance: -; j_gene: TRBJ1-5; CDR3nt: TGTGCCAGCAGCTTAGGGCCCGGCAGGGGAGTTAATCAGCCCCAGCATTTT; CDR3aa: CASSLGPGRGVNQPQHF
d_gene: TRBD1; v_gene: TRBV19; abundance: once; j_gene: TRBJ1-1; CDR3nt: TGTGCCAGTAGTGCTACAGACAGGGCCTGGGGTGAAGCTTTCTTT; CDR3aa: CASSATDRAWGEAFF
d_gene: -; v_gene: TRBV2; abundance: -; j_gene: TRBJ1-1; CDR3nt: TGTGCCAGCAGTGATATTTCGGGGATGGGCACTGAAGCTTTCTTT; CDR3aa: CASSDISGMGTEAFF
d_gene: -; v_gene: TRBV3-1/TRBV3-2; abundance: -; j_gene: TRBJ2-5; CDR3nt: TGTGCCAGCAGCCAAGTGTCGGGGATCCAAGAGACCCAGTACTTC; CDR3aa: CASSQVSGIQETQYF
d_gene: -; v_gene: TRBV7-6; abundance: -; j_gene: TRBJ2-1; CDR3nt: TGTGCCAGCAGTCCTACAAGACTTACTAGCAATGAGCAGTTCTTC; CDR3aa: CASSPTRLTSNEQFF
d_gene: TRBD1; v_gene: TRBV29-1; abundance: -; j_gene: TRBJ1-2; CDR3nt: TGCAGCGTTGGGGGACAGGACTATGGCTACACCTTC; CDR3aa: CSVGGQDYGYTF
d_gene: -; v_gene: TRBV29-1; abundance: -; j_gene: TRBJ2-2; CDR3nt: TGCAGCGGGCGGCAGGGTGCCGGGGAGCTGTTTTTT; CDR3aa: CSGRQGAGELFF
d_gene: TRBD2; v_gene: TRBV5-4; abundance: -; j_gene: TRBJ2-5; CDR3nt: TGTGCCAGCAGCTTGAAACTAGCGGGAGAAGAGACCCAGTACTTC; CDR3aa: CASSLKLAGEETQYF
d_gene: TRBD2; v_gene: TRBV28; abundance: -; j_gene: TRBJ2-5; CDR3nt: TGTGCCAGCAGTTTAGGCGGGGGGCTGGGGGAGACCCAGTACTTC; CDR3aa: CASSLGGGLGETQYF
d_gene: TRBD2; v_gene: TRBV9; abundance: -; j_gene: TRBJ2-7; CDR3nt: TGTGCCAGCAGCGTAGGTGGTAGCGGGAGCGCAATTACCTACGAGCAGTACTTC; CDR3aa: CASSVGGSGSAITYEQYF
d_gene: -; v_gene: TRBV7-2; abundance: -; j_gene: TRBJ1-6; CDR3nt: TGTGCCAGCAGCTTGGTCGGGGTTTCAAATTCACCCCTCCACTTT; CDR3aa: CASSLVGVSNSPLHF
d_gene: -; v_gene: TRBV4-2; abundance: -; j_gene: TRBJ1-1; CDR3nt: TGTGCCAGCAGCCCCGCTAGGGAGATCACTGAAGCTTTCTTT; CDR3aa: CASSPAREITEAFF
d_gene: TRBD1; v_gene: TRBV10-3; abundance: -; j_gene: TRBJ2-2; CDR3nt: TGTGCCATCAGGAGGACAGGGGATAACACCGGGGAGCTGTTTTTT; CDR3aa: CAIRRTGDNTGELFF
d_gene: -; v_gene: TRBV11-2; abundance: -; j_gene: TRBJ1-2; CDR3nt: TGTGCCAGCACCTCGTCCGGGGGCTACACCTTC; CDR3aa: CASTSSGGYTF
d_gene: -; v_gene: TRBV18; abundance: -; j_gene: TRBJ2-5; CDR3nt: TGTGCCAGCTCGCTATTTAGCGAGGAGACCCAGTACTTC; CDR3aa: CASSLFSEETQYF
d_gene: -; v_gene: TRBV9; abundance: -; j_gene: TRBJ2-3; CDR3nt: TGTGCCAGCGACGTCGGTGGGGGGGGCAGTTGTACGCAGTATTTT; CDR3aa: CASDVGGGGSCTQYF
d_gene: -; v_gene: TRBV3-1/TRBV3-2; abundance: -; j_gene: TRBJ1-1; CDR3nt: TGTGCCAGCAGCCAGCTAGCTGAAGCTTTCTTT; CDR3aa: CASSQLAEAFF
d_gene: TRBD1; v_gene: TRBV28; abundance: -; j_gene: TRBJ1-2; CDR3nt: TGTGCCAGCAGCGGACAGGAGACTAACTATGGCTACACCTTC; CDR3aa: CASSGQETNYGYTF
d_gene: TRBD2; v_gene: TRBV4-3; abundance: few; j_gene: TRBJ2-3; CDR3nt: TGCGCCAGCAGCTACGGAGCGGGGGGCACAGATACGCAGTATTTT; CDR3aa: CASSYGAGGTDTQYF
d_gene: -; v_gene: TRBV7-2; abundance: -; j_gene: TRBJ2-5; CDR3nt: TGTGCCAGCAGCAGCGGGACATACTACAGGAGTGGGGAGACCCAGTACTTC; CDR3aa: CASSSGTYYRSGETQYF
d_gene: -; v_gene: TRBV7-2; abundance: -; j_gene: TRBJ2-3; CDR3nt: TGTGCCAGCAGCCCTGGAGTGATTGGCACAGATACGCAGTATTTT; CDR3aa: CASSPGVIGTDTQYF
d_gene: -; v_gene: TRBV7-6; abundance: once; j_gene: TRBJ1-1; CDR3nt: TGTGCCAGCAGCCTAGCCGGGAATCGGGGCACTGAAGCTTTCTTT; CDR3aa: CASSLAGNRGTEAFF
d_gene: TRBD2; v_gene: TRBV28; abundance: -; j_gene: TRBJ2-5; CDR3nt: TGTGCCAGCAGTTTATCCGGGAGGGGGGAGACCCAGTACTTC; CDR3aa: CASSLSGRGETQYF
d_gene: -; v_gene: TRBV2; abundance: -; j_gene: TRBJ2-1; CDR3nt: TGTGCCAGCAGTGGGCCAGCCTACAATGAGCAGTTCTTC; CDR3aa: CASSGPAYNEQFF
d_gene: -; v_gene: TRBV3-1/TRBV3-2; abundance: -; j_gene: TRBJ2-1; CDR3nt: TGTGCCAGCAGCCAAGAAGGGGTTTTTAAAAATGAGCAGTTCTTC; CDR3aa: CASSQEGVFKNEQFF
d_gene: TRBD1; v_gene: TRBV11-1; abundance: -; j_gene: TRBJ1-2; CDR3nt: TGTGCCAGCAGCGTCAGACAGGGGGCAGATGGCTACACCTTC; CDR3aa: CASSVRQGADGYTF
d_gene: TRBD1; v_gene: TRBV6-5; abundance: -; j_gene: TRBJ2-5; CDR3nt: TGTGCCAGCAGTTACCCGGGGACAGGGAGGCAGACCCAGTACTTC; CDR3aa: CASSYPGTGRQTQYF
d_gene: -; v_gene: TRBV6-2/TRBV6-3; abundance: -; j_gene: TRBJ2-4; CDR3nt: TGTGCCAGCAGCCGAGGGACTGCCGGTAGGAACATTCAGTACTTC; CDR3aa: CASSRGTAGRNIQYF
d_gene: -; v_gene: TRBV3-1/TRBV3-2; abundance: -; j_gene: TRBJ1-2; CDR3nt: TGTGCCAGCAGCCAAGCGGACACAAAGGTCACCTTC; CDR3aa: CASSQADTKVTF
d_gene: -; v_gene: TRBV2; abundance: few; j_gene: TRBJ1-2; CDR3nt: TGTGCCAGCCTCTCATCCCGGGGTCCTAACTATGGCTACACCTTC; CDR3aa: CASLSSRGPNYGYTF
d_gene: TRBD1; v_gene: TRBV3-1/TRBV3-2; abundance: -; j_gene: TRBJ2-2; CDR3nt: TGTGCCAGCAGCCCTCCGGGACAGGCGGATGGCGGGGAGCTGTTTTTT; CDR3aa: CASSPPGQADGGELFF